These 3 T cell receptor beta chains came from one sample sequenced in a study of CD8+CD57+ T cells in acquired aplastic anemia. CD8+CD57+ cell expansion had been shown by flow cytometry in patients chosen for sequencing. Genomic DNA was employed as the template in profiling TCR beta VDJ and CDR3. TCRdb independently ran MiXCR on the reads; one entry per CDR3 protein. Of about 180,000 distinct CDR3 sequences in the sample, less than 50% were seen once. Sequenced input: sorted CD4+, CD8+, or CD8+CD57+ T cells (not recorded which) from PBMCs. The receptors were sampled from a human donor with aplastic anemia.

This clonotype was counted at least ten times. V usage is TRBV19 and J usage is TRBJ1-2; a weak D match, TRBD1 (6 bases). The V gene lost 8 bases and the J gene lost 7 bases, with 14 bases spanning the gap. The CDR3 extends over 12 amino acids. Germline V lookup: CDR1 LNHDA, CDR2 SQIVND (reference sequence). The CDR3 nucleotides read TGTGCCAGTTCTCAAGGGGGTTTTGGCTACACCTTC. This sequence encodes CASSQGGFGYTF.

The chain has TRBV7-8 and TRBJ2-3, with D perhaps TRBD2 (6 bases). CDR3 length: 15 amino acids. Germline lookup yields CDR1 SGHVS and CDR2 FQNEAQ. V lost 3 bases and J 1 base, leaving 11 bases between the germline ends. The CDR3 reads CASSFGSGRTDTQYF. The DNA of the CDR3 is TGTGCCAGCAGCTTCGGGAGCGGACGCACAGATACGCAGTATTTT.

This clonotype was seen only once. At one end, the junction sequence differs from germline, possibly due to a read error. This chain connects TRBV10-2 to TRBJ2-2; 8 positions match TRBD1. The CDR3 totals 13 residues. CDR1 is WSHSY, CDR2 SAAADI, per germline. CDR3 loop: CSSRDRIAGELFF. The CDR3 DNA follows: TGCTCCAGCAGGGACAGGATCGCCGGGGAGCTGTTTTTT.